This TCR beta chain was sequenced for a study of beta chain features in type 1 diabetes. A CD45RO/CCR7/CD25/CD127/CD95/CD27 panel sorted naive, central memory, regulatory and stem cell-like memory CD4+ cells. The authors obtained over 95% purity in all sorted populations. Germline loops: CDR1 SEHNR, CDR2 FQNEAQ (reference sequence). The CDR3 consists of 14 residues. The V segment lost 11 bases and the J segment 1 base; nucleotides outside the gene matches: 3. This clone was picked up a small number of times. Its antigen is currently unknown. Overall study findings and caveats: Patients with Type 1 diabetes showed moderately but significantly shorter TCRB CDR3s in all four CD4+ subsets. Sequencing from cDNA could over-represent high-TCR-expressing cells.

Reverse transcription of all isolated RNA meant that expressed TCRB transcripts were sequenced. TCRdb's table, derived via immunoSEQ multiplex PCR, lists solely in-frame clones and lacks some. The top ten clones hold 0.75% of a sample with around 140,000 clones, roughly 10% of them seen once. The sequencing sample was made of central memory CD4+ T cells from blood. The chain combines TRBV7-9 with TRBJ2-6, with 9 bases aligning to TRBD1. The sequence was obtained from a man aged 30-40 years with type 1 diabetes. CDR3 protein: CAGGQGSGANVLTF. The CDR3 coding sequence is TGTGCCGGTGGACAGGGGTCTGGGGCCAACGTCCTGACTTTC.